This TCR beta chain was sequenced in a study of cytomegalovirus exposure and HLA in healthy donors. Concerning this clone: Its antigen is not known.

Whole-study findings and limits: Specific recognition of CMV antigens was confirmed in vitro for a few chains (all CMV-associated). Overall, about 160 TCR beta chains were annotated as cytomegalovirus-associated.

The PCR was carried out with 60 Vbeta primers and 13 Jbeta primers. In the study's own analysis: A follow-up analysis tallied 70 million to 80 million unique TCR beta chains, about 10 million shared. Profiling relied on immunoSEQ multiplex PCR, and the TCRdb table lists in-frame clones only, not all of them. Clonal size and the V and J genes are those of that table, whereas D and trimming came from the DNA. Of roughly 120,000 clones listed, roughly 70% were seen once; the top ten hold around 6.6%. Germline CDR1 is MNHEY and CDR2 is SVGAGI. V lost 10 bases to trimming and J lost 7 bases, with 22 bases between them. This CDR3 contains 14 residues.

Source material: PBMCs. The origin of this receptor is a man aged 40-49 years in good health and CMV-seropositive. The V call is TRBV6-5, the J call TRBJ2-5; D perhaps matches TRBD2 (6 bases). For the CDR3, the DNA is TGTGCCACGGGAACAGACGGAGGGGTAGGGACCCAGTACTTC. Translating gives CATGTDGGVGTQYF.